Listed below are T cell receptor beta chains from one sample, sequenced in a study of regulatory T cells in long-lasting Graves disease. TCRdb processed the multiplex PCR reads anew with MiXCR; each CDR3 protein has one entry. Of 500,000 to 700,000 distinct CDR3 sequences in the sample, under 20% are singletons; the top ten hold about 17%. This sample was also put to use in a study of T cells in Graves' hyperthyroidism and ophthalmopathy.

Sequencing used peripheral blood mononuclear cells (PBMCs), obtained at new diagnosis, from a patient treated with antithyroid drugs. These receptors were taken from a woman aged 25 to 39 with Graves disease. The CDR3 runs from the conserved cysteine through the conserved F or W. The order of the fields is D gene, clone size, J gene, V gene, CDR3 DNA, CDR3 protein. A D gene is named only where the DNA matches it firmly. Clone size is stated in some rows and not others, as once, few, many or a class when expanded.

d_call: NA; clone_size: NA; j_call: TRBJ1-5; v_call: TRBV2; cdr3_nt: TGTGCCAGCAGTCTACAACGAGGCAATCAGCCCCAGCATTTT; cdr3_aa: CASSLQRGNQPQHF
d_call: NA; clone_size: NA; j_call: TRBJ1-2; v_call: TRBV28; cdr3_nt: TGTGCCAGCAGTGTTACCCAGGGTGACTATGGCTACACCTTC; cdr3_aa: CASSVTQGDYGYTF
d_call: NA; clone_size: many; j_call: TRBJ2-5; v_call: TRBV25-1; cdr3_nt: TGTGCCAGCAGTGACTCCTCGGAGGGGGAGACCCAGTACTTC; cdr3_aa: CASSDSSEGETQYF
d_call: NA; clone_size: many; j_call: TRBJ2-1; v_call: TRBV28; cdr3_nt: TGTGCCAGCAGCCCACAACCCCAAATGCGCCATGAGCAGTTCTTC; cdr3_aa: CASSPQPQMRHEQFF
d_call: TRBD1; clone_size: few; j_call: TRBJ1-2; v_call: TRBV7-9; cdr3_nt: TGTGCCAGCAGCAAGGGGGCGGACTATGGCTACACCTTC; cdr3_aa: CASSKGADYGYTF
d_call: TRBD2; clone_size: few; j_call: TRBJ2-7; v_call: TRBV29-1; cdr3_nt: TGCAGCGCCGCGACAGGAGCCAGTAGCGGGATAGACTACGAGCAGTACTTC; cdr3_aa: CSAATGASSGIDYEQYF
d_call: NA; clone_size: few; j_call: TRBJ2-5; v_call: TRBV28; cdr3_nt: TGTGCCAGCAGTACGTACACAGAGACCCAGTACTTC; cdr3_aa: CASSTYTETQYF
d_call: NA; clone_size: NA; j_call: TRBJ2-1; v_call: TRBV12-3/TRBV12-4; cdr3_nt: TGTGCCAGCAGTTTGGGCAGGGCTGTTGGTGAGCAGTTCTTC; cdr3_aa: CASSLGRAVGEQFF
d_call: TRBD2; clone_size: few; j_call: TRBJ2-1; v_call: TRBV4-1; cdr3_nt: TGTGCCAGCAGCCAAGCCCTGACTAGCGGGGTTTACAATGAGCAGTTCTTC; cdr3_aa: CASSQALTSGVYNEQFF
d_call: NA; clone_size: many; j_call: TRBJ1-1; v_call: TRBV18; cdr3_nt: TGTGCCAGCTCACCGGCCGAGAACACTGAAGCTTTCTTT; cdr3_aa: CASSPAENTEAFF
d_call: NA; clone_size: few; j_call: TRBJ2-7; v_call: TRBV7-3; cdr3_nt: TGTGCCAGCAGCTCTCAACCAGGGAGCTCCTACGAGCAGTACTTC; cdr3_aa: CASSSQPGSSYEQYF
d_call: NA; clone_size: NA; j_call: TRBJ1-1; v_call: TRBV7-2; cdr3_nt: TGTGCCAGCAGCTTAGTGGTAAATAGGGACACTGAAGCTTTCTTT; cdr3_aa: CASSLVVNRDTEAFF
d_call: NA; clone_size: NA; j_call: TRBJ1-6; v_call: TRBV7-2; cdr3_nt: TGTGCCAGCAGCTTAGAGTCAACGTTCTCACCCCTCCACTTT; cdr3_aa: CASSLESTFSPLHF
d_call: NA; clone_size: many; j_call: TRBJ1-4; v_call: TRBV7-2; cdr3_nt: TGTGCCAGCAGCACCGGGAGGGGTGAAAAACTGTTTTTT; cdr3_aa: CASSTGRGEKLFF
d_call: TRBD2; clone_size: many; j_call: TRBJ2-1; v_call: TRBV12-5; cdr3_nt: TGTGCTAGTGGTCCGTCCTGGACTAGCGGGACAAATGAGCAGTTCTTC; cdr3_aa: CASGPSWTSGTNEQFF
d_call: NA; clone_size: NA; j_call: TRBJ2-2; v_call: TRBV24-1; cdr3_nt: TGTGCCACCAGTGATTTCTCAGGGGCCAACACCGGGGAGCTGTTTTTT; cdr3_aa: CATSDFSGANTGELFF
d_call: NA; clone_size: few; j_call: TRBJ2-7; v_call: TRBV6-5; cdr3_nt: TGTGCCAGCAGTTACACCGACAGGACCTACGAGCAGTACTTC; cdr3_aa: CASSYTDRTYEQYF
d_call: NA; clone_size: few; j_call: TRBJ2-5; v_call: TRBV28; cdr3_nt: TGTGCCAGTTGGGGTTTAGTTCCCCGAGGGACCCAGTACTTC; cdr3_aa: CASWGLVPRGTQYF
d_call: NA; clone_size: many; j_call: TRBJ1-5; v_call: TRBV28; cdr3_nt: TGTGCCAGCAGTTTGTCGGGGTATAATCAGCCCCAGCATTTT; cdr3_aa: CASSLSGYNQPQHF
d_call: NA; clone_size: many; j_call: TRBJ1-5; v_call: TRBV19; cdr3_nt: TGTGCCAGCACCATGGGGGGAGGGATAATGCCCCAGCATTTT; cdr3_aa: CASTMGGGIMPQHF
d_call: TRBD2; clone_size: NA; j_call: TRBJ2-5; v_call: TRBV3-1; cdr3_nt: TGTGCCAGCAGCCAACTCGACGGGACTAGCTTCCAAGAGACCCAGTACTTC; cdr3_aa: CASSQLDGTSFQETQYF
d_call: NA; clone_size: many; j_call: TRBJ2-1; v_call: TRBV6-1; cdr3_nt: TGTGCCAGCAGGGTTGAAGGGGTGTTAAAGGAGCAGTTCTTC; cdr3_aa: CASRVEGVLKEQFF
d_call: TRBD1; clone_size: many; j_call: TRBJ1-1; v_call: TRBV28; cdr3_nt: TGTGCCAGCAGCCGGGACAGGGAGTTCAACACTGAAGCTTTCTTT; cdr3_aa: CASSRDREFNTEAFF
d_call: NA; clone_size: few; j_call: TRBJ1-1; v_call: TRBV7-9; cdr3_nt: TGTGCCAGCAGCTTAGCGGTGGGGGCTAGGGGCGAAACTGAAGCTTTCTTT; cdr3_aa: CASSLAVGARGETEAFF
d_call: TRBD1; clone_size: few; j_call: TRBJ1-1; v_call: TRBV19; cdr3_nt: TGTGCCAGTAGTATAGAGCCCCGGACAGGCCGGAGCACTGAAGCTTTCTTT; cdr3_aa: CASSIEPRTGRSTEAFF
d_call: NA; clone_size: few; j_call: TRBJ2-7; v_call: TRBV18; cdr3_nt: TGTGCCAGCTCATCGTACGAGGGGTTTCCCGCCTCTGAGCAGTACTTC; cdr3_aa: CASSSYEGFPASEQYF
d_call: NA; clone_size: few; j_call: TRBJ1-2; v_call: TRBV25-1; cdr3_nt: TGTGCCAGCAGTGACGCCGACGGCAGAATTAACTATGGCTACACCTTC; cdr3_aa: CASSDADGRINYGYTF
d_call: NA; clone_size: many; j_call: TRBJ1-2; v_call: TRBV2; cdr3_nt: TGTGCCAGCAGTGGACCTGGACAGCCCTATGGCTACACCTTC; cdr3_aa: CASSGPGQPYGYTF
d_call: NA; clone_size: NA; j_call: TRBJ1-2; v_call: TRBV12-3/TRBV12-4; cdr3_nt: TGTGCCAGCAGTCGGGACGGGCACTATGGCTACACCTTC; cdr3_aa: CASSRDGHYGYTF
d_call: TRBD1; clone_size: once; j_call: TRBJ2-3; v_call: TRBV7-8; cdr3_nt: TGTGCCAGCAGCCCGTTAGGGGGACAGGGGGGCACAGATACGCAGTATTTT; cdr3_aa: CASSPLGGQGGTDTQYF
d_call: NA; clone_size: NA; j_call: TRBJ1-2; v_call: TRBV12-3/TRBV12-4; cdr3_nt: TGTGCCAGCAGTTGGGGGGTTGGGGGCCGGGGACGGCCTTATGGCTACACCTTC; cdr3_aa: CASSWGVGGRGRPYGYTF
d_call: TRBD1; clone_size: NA; j_call: TRBJ1-2; v_call: TRBV5-1; cdr3_nt: TGCGCCAGCAGCACGGCAGGGGGTACTGGAGGCTACACCTTC; cdr3_aa: CASSTAGGTGGYTF
d_call: NA; clone_size: few; j_call: TRBJ1-1; v_call: TRBV30; cdr3_nt: TGTGCCTGGAGTGTAAGGACAGACGAAGCTTTCTTT; cdr3_aa: CAWSVRTDEAFF
d_call: TRBD1; clone_size: many; j_call: TRBJ2-7; v_call: TRBV10-3; cdr3_nt: TGTGCCATCAGTGGCAGGACAGGGGGCCACGAGCAGTACTTC; cdr3_aa: CAISGRTGGHEQYF
d_call: TRBD1; clone_size: NA; j_call: TRBJ2-1; v_call: TRBV4-1; cdr3_nt: TGCGCCAGCAGCAACGGAGGACAGGGCCACAATGAGCAGTTCTTC; cdr3_aa: CASSNGGQGHNEQFF
d_call: TRBD1; clone_size: NA; j_call: TRBJ1-1; v_call: TRBV28; cdr3_nt: TGTGCCAGCAGTTTGGTCCCTGGCTCCGGGACAGGAAGACTCAAAGCTTTCTTT; cdr3_aa: CASSLVPGSGTGRLKAFF
d_call: NA; clone_size: few; j_call: TRBJ1-2; v_call: TRBV6-4; cdr3_nt: TGTGCCAGCAGTGACTCGGGCGGCCTGGGGTATGGCTACACCTTC; cdr3_aa: CASSDSGGLGYGYTF
d_call: NA; clone_size: few; j_call: TRBJ2-3; v_call: TRBV20-1; cdr3_nt: TGCAGTGCTACACCGTTGGGCCCAGATACGCAGTATTTT; cdr3_aa: CSATPLGPDTQYF
d_call: NA; clone_size: NA; j_call: TRBJ1-5; v_call: TRBV2; cdr3_nt: TGTGCCAGCAGTGAAGACGGAGAACTGAATCAGCCCCAGCATTTT; cdr3_aa: CASSEDGELNQPQHF
d_call: NA; clone_size: few; j_call: TRBJ2-5; v_call: TRBV3-1; cdr3_nt: TGTGCCAGCAGCCAGGTGGGGGGCCAGGGTAAAGAGACCCAGTACTTC; cdr3_aa: CASSQVGGQGKETQYF
d_call: NA; clone_size: many; j_call: TRBJ2-2; v_call: TRBV6-1; cdr3_nt: TGTGCCAGCAGTGTTAAGGGGGTGTACGGGGAGCTGTTTTTT; cdr3_aa: CASSVKGVYGELFF
d_call: NA; clone_size: many; j_call: TRBJ1-1; v_call: TRBV6-2/TRBV6-3; cdr3_nt: TGTGCCAGCAGTTACCCCCCTCGAGCTTTCTTT; cdr3_aa: CASSYPPRAFF
d_call: NA; clone_size: NA; j_call: TRBJ2-7; v_call: TRBV5-1; cdr3_nt: TGCGCCAGCAGCTTGGCCGACAAGGTCTACGAGCAGTACTTC; cdr3_aa: CASSLADKVYEQYF
d_call: NA; clone_size: few; j_call: TRBJ2-3; v_call: TRBV15; cdr3_nt: TGTGCCACCAGCAGTAATATCGCGGATACGCAGTATTTT; cdr3_aa: CATSSNIADTQYF
d_call: NA; clone_size: many; j_call: TRBJ2-5; v_call: TRBV28; cdr3_nt: TGTGCCAGTCTTGAAAGGAACCAAGAGACCCAGTACTTC; cdr3_aa: CASLERNQETQYF
d_call: NA; clone_size: NA; j_call: TRBJ1-5; v_call: TRBV19; cdr3_nt: TGTGCCAGTAGTCGACAGGCTTTGATGCCCCAGCATTTT; cdr3_aa: CASSRQALMPQHF
d_call: NA; clone_size: NA; j_call: TRBJ2-3; v_call: TRBV6-2/TRBV6-3; cdr3_nt: TGTGCCAGCAGTGAGGGACTTGCCACAGATACGCAGTATTTT; cdr3_aa: CASSEGLATDTQYF
d_call: NA; clone_size: many; j_call: TRBJ2-5; v_call: TRBV28; cdr3_nt: TGTGCCAGCAGCTCTGGGCAGATTAAAGAGACCCAGTACTTC; cdr3_aa: CASSSGQIKETQYF
d_call: NA; clone_size: NA; j_call: TRBJ1-6; v_call: TRBV9; cdr3_nt: TGTGCCAGCAGCCAACACAGGGATAATTCACCCCTCCACTTT; cdr3_aa: CASSQHRDNSPLHF
d_call: NA; clone_size: NA; j_call: TRBJ1-5; v_call: TRBV6-5; cdr3_nt: TGTGCCAGCAGTTACGGGACTCCGGGTCAGCCCCAGCATTTT; cdr3_aa: CASSYGTPGQPQHF
d_call: NA; clone_size: many; j_call: TRBJ2-6; v_call: TRBV28; cdr3_nt: TGTGCCAGCAGCCCCGCCCCACAGGGTCCGCGGGGGGCCAACGTCCTGACTTTC; cdr3_aa: CASSPAPQGPRGANVLTF
d_call: NA; clone_size: many; j_call: TRBJ2-3; v_call: TRBV7-2; cdr3_nt: TGTGCCAGCAGCACGATCGCCTCGAACACAGATACGCAGTATTTT; cdr3_aa: CASSTIASNTDTQYF
d_call: TRBD2; clone_size: NA; j_call: TRBJ2-3; v_call: TRBV27; cdr3_nt: TGTGCCAGCAGTTTCGGACTAGCGGGGGCTCCAGATACGCAGTATTTT; cdr3_aa: CASSFGLAGAPDTQYF
d_call: NA; clone_size: many; j_call: TRBJ1-2; v_call: TRBV29-1; cdr3_nt: TGCAGCGTACCAGACAGGAACTATGGCTACACCTTC; cdr3_aa: CSVPDRNYGYTF